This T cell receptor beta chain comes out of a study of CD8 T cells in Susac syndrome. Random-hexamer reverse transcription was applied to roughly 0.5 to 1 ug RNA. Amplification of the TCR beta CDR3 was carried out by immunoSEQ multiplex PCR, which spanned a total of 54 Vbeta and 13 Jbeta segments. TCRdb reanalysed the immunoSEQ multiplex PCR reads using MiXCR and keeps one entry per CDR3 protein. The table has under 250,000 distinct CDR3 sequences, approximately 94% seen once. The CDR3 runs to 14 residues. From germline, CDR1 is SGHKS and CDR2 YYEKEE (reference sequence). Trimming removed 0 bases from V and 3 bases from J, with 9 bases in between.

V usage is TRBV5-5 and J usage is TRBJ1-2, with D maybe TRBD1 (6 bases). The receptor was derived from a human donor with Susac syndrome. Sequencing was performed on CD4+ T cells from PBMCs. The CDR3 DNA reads TGTGCCAGCAGCTTGGAGCCAGGGGACTATGGCTACACCTTC. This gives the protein CASSLEPGDYGYTF.